Presented here are 3 T cell receptor beta chains from one specimen sequenced in a study of early T cells in non-severe SARS-CoV-2 infection. TCRdb reprocessed the 5' RACE reads via MiXCR and lists one record per CDR3 protein. Of tens of thousands of distinct CDR3 sequences listed, 11% to 15% are singletons. Sequencing was performed on whole blood. These receptors were collected from an adult who was a healthcare worker with PCR-confirmed SARS-CoV-2 infection or an uninfected control (not recorded which).

The J gene is TRBJ2-1, the V gene TRBV14, with D perhaps given as TRBD1 or TRBD2 (5 bases each). This CDR3 comprises 15 residues. The germline CDR1 and CDR2 sequences are SGHDN and FVKESK. V lost 2 bases and J lost 0, with 8 bases in between. The CDR3 protein is CASSQTGPSYNEQFF. The CDR3 DNA reads TGTGCCAGCAGCCAAACGGGGCCCTCCTACAATGAGCAGTTCTTC.

This clonotype was detected a few times. J is TRBJ2-7 and V is TRBV12-3 or TRBV12-4, with D possibly matching TRBD2 (6 bases). The length of the CDR3 is 13 residues. Trimming removed 4 bases from V and 2 bases from J, with 9 bases in between. The CDR3 DNA is TGTGCCAGCAGTTCCGGGACTCCCTACGAGCAGTACTTC. This encodes CASSSGTPYEQYF.

The chain has TRBV9 and TRBJ2-7, with TRBD1 as a possible D gene (5 bases). V shed 0 bases and J shed 0 bases, with 10 bases lying between them. The CDR3 contains 15 residues. CDR1 and CDR2 from the germline V gene are SGDLS and YYNGEE. In DNA, the CDR3 is TGTGCCAGCAGCGTAGGCTATAGGGGCTCCTACGAGCAGTACTTC. This codes for CASSVGYRGSYEQYF.